The T cell receptor (beta chain) under discussion was sequenced for a study of CD8+ T cells in alopecia areata. The treatment was: oral pan-JAK inhibitor, 5-10 mg twice daily. Following extraction, RNA underwent reverse transcription to cDNA, which served as the sequencing template. Libraries were prepared by immunoSEQ multiplex PCR; TCRdb keeps only in-frame clonotypes and omits some of them. The sample records around 200,000 clones, roughly 64% being singletons. This clone was seen a handful of times. The germline CDR1 and CDR2 sequences are MGHDK and SYGVNS. The CDR3 extends over 10 amino acids. The V end was cut by 8 bases, the J end by 9 bases, with 8 bases between.

This receptor was taken from a human donor with alopecia areata. The sample in question was CD4+ T cells sorted from blood, obtained at week 4, from a patient treated with tofacitinib. The rearrangement joins TRBV25-1 to TRBJ2-1; D is perhaps TRBD1 (6 bases). CDR3 sequence reads: CASRQVEQFF. The CDR3 coding sequence is TGTGCCAGCCGACAGGTTGAGCAGTTCTTC.